The rows below give T cell receptor beta chains drawn from one sample of a study of control samples from healthy donors and cancer patients. Assay: immunoSEQ multiplex PCR; the TCRdb copy retains only in-frame clones and omits some. The sample yields 150,000 or so clones, roughly 93% seen once. Specimen: blood. The receptors here all came from a man younger than 35 in good health. Both conserved end residues are part of each CDR3. A D gene is named only where the DNA matches it firmly. Rows may omit the clone size; those that give it use once, few, many or a size class.

v_gene	d_gene	j_gene	abundance	CDR3nt	CDR3aa
TRBV10-2	.	TRBJ1-5	once	TGCGCCAGCAGTGAGTTGGCTATCAATCAGCCCCAGCATTTT	CASSELAINQPQHF
TRBV30	.	TRBJ1-4	.	TGTGCCTGGAGTGAATGGGGGTTCACTAATGAAAAACTGTTTTTT	CAWSEWGFTNEKLFF
TRBV4-3	.	TRBJ2-1	.	TGCGCCAGCAGCCAAGAGACTCCCGCCGATGAGCAGTTCTTC	CASSQETPADEQFF
TRBV2	.	TRBJ1-1	.	TGTGCCAGCAGTGAAGGGCGCCCTGAAGCTTTCTTT	CASSEGRPEAFF
TRBV5-5	TRBD1	TRBJ1-1	.	TGTGCCAGCAGCCCGACAGGGGGTAGGACCACTGAAGCTTTCTTT	CASSPTGGRTTEAFF
TRBV5-5	TRBD1	TRBJ1-1	.	TGTGCCAGCAGCCCCGGTAGGGGGCTGATAGACACTGAAGCTTTCTTT	CASSPGRGLIDTEAFF
TRBV6-2/TRBV6-3	.	TRBJ2-7	.	TGTGCCAGCAGTGACCCACACCGGGACAAGGTGGACGGCGAGCAGTACTTC	CASSDPHRDKVDGEQYF
TRBV11-2	.	TRBJ1-1	.	TGTGCCAGCAGCTCTCATGCGGGGGGGAACACTGAAGCTTTCTTT	CASSSHAGGNTEAFF
TRBV3-1/TRBV3-2	.	TRBJ2-1	.	TGTGCCAGCGGGTGGGGCGGTGAGCAGTTCTTC	CASGWGGEQFF
TRBV30	.	TRBJ1-5	.	TGTGCCTGGAGTGCCCCTCCGGGGGCCCAGCATTTT	CAWSAPPGAQHF
TRBV27	.	TRBJ1-5	.	TGTGCCAGCAGTTACGAAGGCCTCAATCAGCCCCAGCATTTT	CASSYEGLNQPQHF
TRBV4-1	.	TRBJ1-3	.	TGCGCCAGCAGCCAACGGGGTTTTCTCCGCGAGCTGAGCTCTGGAAACACCATATATTTT	CASSQRGFLRELSSGNTIYF
TRBV6-5	.	TRBJ1-1	.	TGTGCCAGCAGCCCCAATGGAGGGAACACTGAAGCTTTCTTT	CASSPNGGNTEAFF
TRBV5-1	.	TRBJ2-5	.	TGCGCCAGCAGCTTGTACTGGGGGCCCCAAGAGACCCAGTACTTC	CASSLYWGPQETQYF
TRBV7-9	TRBD1	TRBJ1-5	.	TGTGCCAGCAGCCGGGAAGGGGGCCAAGAGCCCCAGCATTTT	CASSREGGQEPQHF
TRBV18	TRBD1	TRBJ1-5	once	TGTGCCAGCTCACCGCAGAAGGGACAGGGGTCCAGGCCGCCCCAGCATTTT	CASSPQKGQGSRPPQHF
TRBV4-1	TRBD2	TRBJ2-3	.	TGCGCCAGCAGCCGATTGCTAGCGGGGACAGATACGCAGTATTTT	CASSRLLAGTDTQYF
TRBV14	TRBD2	TRBJ2-3	.	TGTGCCAGCAGCCCGTCGGGACTAGCGGGGGGGAACCCGGATACGCAGTATTTT	CASSPSGLAGGNPDTQYF
TRBV7-2	.	TRBJ2-3	.	TGTGCCAGCACGGAAGGGTCAGGAGGCACAGATACGCAGTATTTT	CASTEGSGGTDTQYF
TRBV4-3	TRBD1	TRBJ1-4	.	TGCGCCAGCAGCCTCCGACAGGGCTCAACTAATGAAAAACTGTTTTTT	CASSLRQGSTNEKLFF
TRBV7-9	.	TRBJ2-7	.	TGTGCCAGCAGCCAAATACAACAGGGATTATACGAGCAGTACTTC	CASSQIQQGLYEQYF
TRBV7-3	TRBD1	TRBJ2-7	few	TGTGCCAGCAGCGTGACTGCCGGGACAGGGGTTTCCTACGAGCAGTACTTC	CASSVTAGTGVSYEQYF
TRBV5-1	TRBD1	TRBJ2-5	.	TGCGCCAGCAGCTTGGAAGAGGGGGCAACGAAGACCCAGTACTTC	CASSLEEGATKTQYF
TRBV27	.	TRBJ1-2	once	TGTGCCAGCAGTTCAGACGACCTAGGACAGAGTCCCAACTATGGCTACACCTTC	CASSSDDLGQSPNYGYTF
TRBV7-2	TRBD1	TRBJ1-3	medium-sized	TGTGCCAGCAGCTTGACAGGGGGTAACTCTGGAAACACCATATATTTT	CASSLTGGNSGNTIYF
TRBV6-2/TRBV6-3	TRBD2	TRBJ2-5	.	TGTGCCAGCAGTTACCCGGGACTAGCGGGAGGTTCCCAGTACTTC	CASSYPGLAGGSQYF
TRBV10-3	TRBD1	TRBJ2-1	once	TGTGCCATCAGTAACCCGGACAGGAGCTCCTACAATGAGCAGTTCTTC	CAISNPDRSSYNEQFF
TRBV27	.	TRBJ2-3	.	TGTGCCAGCAGTTTATCTAGCACAGATACGCAGTATTTT	CASSLSSTDTQYF
TRBV2	.	TRBJ1-5	.	TGTGCCAGCAGTCTCGTGAGCGGGAGTAGCAATCAGCCCCAGCATTTT	CASSLVSGSSNQPQHF
TRBV6-2/TRBV6-3	.	TRBJ1-1	.	TGTGCCAGCAGTTACTCTAGGTGGGGGGGAATGAACACTGAAGCTTTCTTT	CASSYSRWGGMNTEAFF
TRBV3-1/TRBV3-2	.	TRBJ2-7	once	TGTGCCAGCAGCCGATGGAGGGAAGGTTACGAGCAGTACTTC	CASSRWREGYEQYF
TRBV5-1	TRBD1	TRBJ1-1	.	TGCGCCAGCAGCTTGAGGACAGGGGCAACTGAAGCTTTCTTT	CASSLRTGATEAFF
TRBV19	.	TRBJ1-1	once	TGTGCCAGTAGCTGGACGGGTATGAACACTGAAGCTTTCTTT	CASSWTGMNTEAFF
TRBV4-2	TRBD1	TRBJ1-5	few	TGTGCCAGCAGCCTGACTCAGGGACAGCAGCCCCAGCATTTT	CASSLTQGQQPQHF
TRBV4-1	.	TRBJ1-1	once	TGCGCCAGCAGCCAAGATTCGAACATGAACACTGAAGCTTTCTTT	CASSQDSNMNTEAFF
TRBV7-8	.	TRBJ2-5	.	TGTGCCAGCAGCTCAGGACCCGGGCGGCGGGAGACCCAGTACTTC	CASSSGPGRRETQYF
TRBV18	.	TRBJ1-5	.	TGTGCCAGCTCACCCCAGGGCAATCAGCCCCAGCATTTT	CASSPQGNQPQHF
TRBV11-2	.	TRBJ1-3	.	TGTGCCAGCAGCACAAGCAGGGGCTTCTCCTACACCATATATTTT	CASSTSRGFSYTIYF
TRBV3-1/TRBV3-2	.	TRBJ2-7	.	TGTGCCAGCAGCCAAGATCAAGCCGATCAGGGCCCGTACGAGCAGTACTTC	CASSQDQADQGPYEQYF
TRBV7-3	TRBD2	TRBJ2-2	.	TGTGCCAGCAGCTTAACTCTAGCGGGACCCCACCGGGAGCTGTTTTTT	CASSLTLAGPHRELFF
TRBV4-1	.	TRBJ2-5	.	TGCGCCAGCAGCCAAGATTGGACAGAAGAGACCCAGTACTTC	CASSQDWTEETQYF
TRBV27	.	TRBJ1-2	.	TGTGCCAGCAGTCCGGACGGGGAGGACTATGGCTACACCTTC	CASSPDGEDYGYTF
TRBV6-5	TRBD2	TRBJ2-5	.	TGTGCCAGCAGTTACACCGGGACTAGCGGGGTTAGGGCCCAGTACTTC	CASSYTGTSGVRAQYF
TRBV19	TRBD1	TRBJ2-7	.	TGTGCCAGTAGTGCCGGGACAGGGGACTACGAGCAGTACTTC	CASSAGTGDYEQYF